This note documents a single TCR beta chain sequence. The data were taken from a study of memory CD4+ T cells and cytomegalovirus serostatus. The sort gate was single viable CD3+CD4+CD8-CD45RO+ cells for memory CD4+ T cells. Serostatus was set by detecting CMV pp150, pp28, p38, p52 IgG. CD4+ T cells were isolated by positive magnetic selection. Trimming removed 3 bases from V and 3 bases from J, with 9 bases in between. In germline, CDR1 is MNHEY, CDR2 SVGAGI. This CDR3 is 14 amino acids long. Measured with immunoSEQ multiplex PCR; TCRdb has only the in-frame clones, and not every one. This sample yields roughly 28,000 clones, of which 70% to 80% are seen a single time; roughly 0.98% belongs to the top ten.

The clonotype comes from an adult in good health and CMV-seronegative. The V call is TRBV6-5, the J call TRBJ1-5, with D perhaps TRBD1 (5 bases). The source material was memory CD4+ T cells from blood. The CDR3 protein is CASSYDSFNQPQHF. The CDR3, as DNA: TGTGCCAGCAGTTATGACAGTTTCAATCAGCCCCAGCATTTT.